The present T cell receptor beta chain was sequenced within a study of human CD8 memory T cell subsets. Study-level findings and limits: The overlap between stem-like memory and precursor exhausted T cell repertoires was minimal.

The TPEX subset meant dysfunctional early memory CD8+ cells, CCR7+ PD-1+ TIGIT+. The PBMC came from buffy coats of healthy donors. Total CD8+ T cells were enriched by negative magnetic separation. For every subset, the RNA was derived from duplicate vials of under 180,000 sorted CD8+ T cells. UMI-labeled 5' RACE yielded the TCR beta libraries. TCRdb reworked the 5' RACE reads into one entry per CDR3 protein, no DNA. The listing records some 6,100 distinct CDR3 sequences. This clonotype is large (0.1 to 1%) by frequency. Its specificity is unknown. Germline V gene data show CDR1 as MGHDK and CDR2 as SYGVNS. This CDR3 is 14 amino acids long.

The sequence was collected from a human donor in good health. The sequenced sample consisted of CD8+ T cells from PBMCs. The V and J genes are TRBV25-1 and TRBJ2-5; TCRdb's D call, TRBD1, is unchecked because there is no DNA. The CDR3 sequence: CASSGGQYQETQYF.